The 29 T cell receptor beta chains presented below share a single source sample, sequenced in a study of T cell repertoires in cytomegalovirus infection. Via MiXCR, TCRdb re-called the reads, giving one row per CDR3 protein. The table records almost 500,000 distinct CDR3 sequences, about 11% of them present only once. Sequencing was done on a sample of PBMCs. The receptor set was obtained from a human donor in good health (CMV status not recorded). Some clones in this sample may be carry-over from other donors' samples.

The chain joins TRBV6-2 or TRBV6-3 to TRBJ1-3; D is ambiguous. V was pared by 7 bases and J by 0 bases, with 10 bases between. CDR3 length: 14 residues. The germline V gene has CDR1 MNHEY and CDR2 SVGEGT. The CDR3 nucleotides read TGTGCCAGCATCCCGGGGTACTCTGGAAACACCATATATTTT. Amino acids: CASIPGYSGNTIYF.

Comments on this clonotype: A much larger clonotype is one base distant, so this may be a read error. The CDR3: CASSWTDSTYEQYF. CDR3 DNA: TGTGCCAGCAGCTGGACCGACAGCACCTACGAGCAGTACTTC. The chain combines TRBV5-4 with TRBJ2-7; tentatively, D is TRBD1 (5 bases). Between the trimmed V and J ends, which lost 3 bases and 2 bases, there was a span of 12 bases. Germline V gene sequence: CDR1 SGHNT, CDR2 YYREEE (reference sequence). CDR3 length: 14 residues.

This clonotype came up many times. The chain carries TRBV20-1 and TRBJ2-7; the D gene is possibly TRBD1 (6 bases). The germline V gene encodes CDR1 DFQATT and CDR2 SNEGSKA (reference sequence). CDR3 length: 11 residues. V was cut by 5 bases and J by 6 bases, with 11 bases left in between. The CDR3 loop is CSADGQLEQYF. CDR3 DNA sequence: TGCAGTGCTGATGGACAGCTCGAGCAGTACTTC.

Ten or more counts support this clonotype. The chain employs TRBV19 and TRBJ1-3; tentative D call: TRBD1 (5 bases). Trimming took 4 bases from V and 7 from J, leaving 11 bases between them. Per germline, CDR1 LNHDA and CDR2 SQIVND (reference sequence). The CDR3 covers 13 residues. For the CDR3, the DNA is TGTGCCAGTAGTAATCCGGGGACGAACACCATATATTTT. Translation gives CASSNPGTNTIYF.

This clonotype was counted between two and nine times. The chain links TRBV18 to TRBJ1-6; D is unclear. V lost 2 bases, J lost 8 bases, and 13 bases lay in between. The V gene's germline CDR1 is KGHSH and CDR2 LQKENI. The CDR3 sequence is 15 residues long. The CDR3 DNA sequence: TGTGCCAGCTCACCAGGGATCCCGAACGATTCACCCCTCCACTTT. This codes for CASSPGIPNDSPLHF.

The V gene is TRBV29-1, the J gene TRBJ2-1; 8 bases fit TRBD1. In germline, CDR1 is SQVTM, CDR2 ANQGSEA. V lost 5 bases and J lost 0; bases outside the gene matches: 0. There are 13 residues in the CDR3. The CDR3 sequence: CSVTGGSYNEQFF. Here the CDR3 DNA reads TGCAGCGTTACAGGGGGCTCCTACAATGAGCAGTTCTTC.

The V gene is TRBV12-3 or TRBV12-4, the J gene TRBJ1-4; 10 bases match TRBD1. Unmatched junction bases numbered 7, after V lost 4 bases and J lost 2 bases. The CDR3 sequence is 17 residues long. The DNA for the CDR3 is TGTGCCAGCAGTTCCCGGACAGGGGGTGTCACTAATGAAAAACTGTTTTTT. Protein sequence: CASSSRTGGVTNEKLFF.

In its sample, this clonotype was seen a few times. The chain couples TRBV6-5 to TRBJ2-1, with D possibly matching TRBD2 (6 bases). The germline gives CDR1 MNHEY, CDR2 SVGAGI. This CDR3 contains 16 residues. The V gene lost 0 bases and the J gene lost 2 bases, with 11 bases spanning the gap. The CDR3 coding sequence is TGTGCCAGCAGTTACTCTACCGGGAGCACCTACAATGAGCAGTTCTTC. Amino acid sequence: CASSYSTGSTYNEQFF.

The V and J genes are TRBV28 and TRBJ2-5; 12 nucleotides match TRBD2. The CDR3 contains 16 residues. Germline lookup yields CDR1 MDHEN and CDR2 SYDVKM. After removal of 5 bases from V and 0 bases from J, the junction contained 4 bases not matched to a gene. The CDR3 reads CASSTRTSGNQETQYF. The CDR3 DNA follows: TGTGCCAGCAGTACCCGGACTAGCGGGAACCAAGAGACCCAGTACTTC. Together with reference TRBV28 and TRBJ2-5, the CDR3 gives the full variable domain: DVKVTQSSRYLVKRTGEKVFLECVQDMDHENMFWYRQDPGLGLRLIYFSYDVKMKEKGDIPEGYSVSREKKERFSLILESASTNQTSMYLCASSTRTSGNQETQYFGPGTRLLVL.

The table lists this clonotype with many counts. This chain connects TRBV5-5 to TRBJ2-5; 7 nucleotides line up with TRBD2. The CDR3 is 16 amino acids. V dropped 1 base and J dropped 1; count of bases not matched to a gene: 7. Germline lookup yields CDR1 SGHKS and CDR2 YYEKEE (reference sequence). CDR3 nucleotides: TGTGCCAGCAGCTTGATGAGCGGGGATTCCCAAGAGACCCAGTACTTC. Translating it yields CASSLMSGDSQETQYF. The full variable domain, rest sourced from reference TRBV5-5 and TRBJ2-5, is DAGVTQSPTHLIKTRGQQVTLRCSPISGHKSVSWYQQVLGQGPQFIFQYYEKEERGRGNFPDRFSARQFPNYSSELNVNALLLGDSALYLCASSLMSGDSQETQYFGPGTRLLVL.

This clonotype occurred a few times. This chain connects TRBV28 to TRBJ1-1; 8 bases match TRBD1. CDR1 and CDR2 (germline): MDHEN, SYDVKM. CDR3 size: 15 residues. The V gene end was trimmed by 2 bases and the J gene end by 0 bases; junction bases not matched to a gene: 2. The CDR3, as DNA: TGTGCCAGCAGTTTACCGGGACAGGTGAACACTGAAGCTTTCTTT. This translates into CASSLPGQVNTEAFF.

J is TRBJ1-5 and V is TRBV7-6; D not resolved. The CDR3 length is 13 residues. V was cut by 6 bases and J by 6 bases, with 12 bases left in between. In germline, CDR1 is SGHVS, CDR2 FNYEAQ. This CDR3 is CASSTGERQPQHF. CDR3 sequence (DNA): TGTGCCAGCAGTACCGGGGAGCGTCAGCCCCAGCATTTT.

This clonotype was counted ten times or more. The J gene is TRBJ2-3, the V gene TRBV5-1; 14 bases are shared with TRBD2. The CDR3 has 19 residues. V dropped 1 base and J dropped 3; count of bases not matched to a gene: 10. CDR1 is SGHRS, CDR2 YFSETQ, per germline. The CDR3 spells CASSLIGLAGGIPTDTQYF. CDR3 sequence (DNA): TGCGCCAGCAGCTTGATCGGACTAGCGGGAGGCATCCCAACAGATACGCAGTATTTT.

The table lists this clonotype with many counts. J is TRBJ2-7 and V is TRBV28; 11 nucleotides agree with TRBD1. CDR1 MDHEN and CDR2 SYDVKM come from the germline V gene. Trimming removed 6 bases from V and 4 bases from J; junction bases left unmatched: 8. The CDR3 runs to 15 residues. The CDR3 sequence is CASSREGQGGYEQYF. Written as DNA, the CDR3 is TGTGCCAGCAGCCGGGAGGGACAGGGGGGGTACGAGCAGTACTTC.

About this clonotype: This may be a read error, as it is one base from a much larger clone. The chain is built from TRBV27 and TRBJ2-7, with 9 bases aligning to TRBD1. V lost 1 base, J lost 5 bases, and 3 bases stayed unmatched. Looked up from germline, CDR1 is MNHEY and CDR2 is SMNVEV (reference sequence). The CDR3 sequence is 14 residues long. The CDR3 coding sequence is TGTGCCAGCAGTTTATGGGACAGGGATCACGAGCAGTACTTC. Translating it yields CASSLWDRDHEQYF.

As DNA, the CDR3 is TGTGCCAGCTCACCACGCGGACAGGGGGTAAACGAGCAGTACTTC. Protein sequence: CASSPRGQGVNEQYF. The chain is built from TRBV18 and TRBJ2-7, with 10 nucleotides matching TRBD1. This CDR3 spans 15 amino acids. Germline CDR1 and CDR2: KGHSH and LQKENI. After removal of 1 base from V and 5 bases from J, the junction contained 5 bases not matched to a gene. Together with reference TRBV18 and TRBJ2-7, the CDR3 gives the full variable domain: NAGVMQNPRHLVRRRGQEARLRCSPMKGHSHVYWYRQLPEEGLKFMVYLQKENIIDESGMPKERFSAEFPKEGPSILRIQQVVRGDSAAYFCASSPRGQGVNEQYFGPGTRLTVT.

This clonotype appeared many times. The CDR3 DNA sequence: TGTGCCAGCAGTCCTCCGGGACAGATTGCGGTTGGCTACACCTTC. Translating gives CASSPPGQIAVGYTF. This chain uses TRBV6-6 with TRBJ1-2, with 7 positions matching TRBD1. The CDR3 consists of 15 residues. After removal of 5 bases from V and 7 bases from J, the junction contained 13 bases not matched to a gene. Germline lookup yields CDR1 MNHNY and CDR2 SVGAGI (reference sequence).

This clonotype was observed many times. The J gene is TRBJ1-1, the V gene TRBV6-5; possibly TRBD1 for D (5 bases). The germline gives CDR1 MNHEY, CDR2 SVGAGI. The V gene lost 1 base and the J gene lost 6 bases, with 6 bases spanning the gap. The CDR3 length is 12 residues. This CDR3 is CASSYWGAEAFF. DNA of the CDR3: TGTGCCAGCAGTTACTGGGGGGCTGAAGCTTTCTTT.

This clonotype came up many times. J is TRBJ1-5 and V is TRBV2; tentative D call: TRBD1 (5 bases). Trimming shortened V by 6 bases and J by 0 bases, and 9 bases separated the two germline ends. The CDR3 has 14 amino acids. Germline V gives CDR1 SNHLY, CDR2 FYNNEI. CDR3 in amino acids: CASRGDPSNQPQHF. CDR3 nucleotide sequence: TGTGCCAGCAGGGGGGACCCTAGCAATCAGCCCCAGCATTTT.

Remarks on this clonotype: An end of the junction does not agree with germline; a read error may underlie this. The DNA for the CDR3 is TGTGCCAGTTGTATCTCAGGACAGGGGAGGACTGAAGCTTTCTTT. It yields the protein CASCISGQGRTEAFF. V and J are TRBV19 and TRBJ1-1, with TRBD1 matching 9 bases. The CDR3 runs 15 residues. The germline CDR1 and CDR2 sequences are LNHDA and SQIVND (reference sequence).

The chain carries TRBV5-5 and TRBJ1-4; D call uncertain. CDR3 length: 14 amino acids. The germline gives CDR1 SGHKS, CDR2 YYEKEE (reference sequence). V gave up 2 bases and J gave up 4 bases, with 9 bases separating them. Here the CDR3 reads CASSFQGFNEKLFF. For the CDR3, the DNA is TGTGCCAGCAGCTTCCAAGGGTTTAATGAAAAACTGTTTTTT.

This clonotype was observed a few times. The chain joins TRBV20-1 to TRBJ1-2; D not resolved. CDR3 size: 11 residues. V gave up 1 base and J gave up 12 bases, with 12 bases separating them. Germline V lookup: CDR1 DFQATT, CDR2 SNEGSKA (reference sequence). CDR3 DNA: TGCAGTGCTAGAGCGTCTGGCGTGAACACCTTC. Translating gives CSARASGVNTF.

This clonotype was observed at least ten times. The V gene is TRBV7-2, the J gene TRBJ2-1, with 15 bases fitting TRBD2. V lost 4 bases to trimming and J lost 5 bases; unmatched junction nucleotides: 12. The CDR3 runs 19 residues. Germline CDR1 SGHTA, CDR2 FQGNSA. The CDR3 reads CASSSYVGLAGGTNNEQFF. In nucleotides, the CDR3 is TGTGCCAGCAGCTCGTACGTCGGACTAGCGGGGGGGACCAACAATGAGCAGTTCTTC.

This clonotype was picked up a small number of times. The chain is built from TRBV4-2 and TRBJ1-5, with D possibly TRBD1 on 5 matching bases. V lost 1 base to trimming and J lost 3 bases, with 10 bases between them. This CDR3 comprises 15 residues. The V gene's germline CDR1 is LGHNA and CDR2 YNFKEQ. The CDR3 nucleotides read TGTGCCAGCAGCCAAGTAGCAGGGACCAATCAGCCCCAGCATTTT. It specifies CASSQVAGTNQPQHF.

This clonotype was recorded at least ten times. The rearrangement uses TRBV29-1 and TRBJ1-1; D not resolved. Germline lookup yields CDR1 SQVTM and CDR2 ANQGSEA. Trimming stripped 5 bases from V and 1 base from J, with 11 bases between. The CDR3 is made up of 13 amino acids. The CDR3 reads CSVFPNGNTEAFF. The DNA of the CDR3 is TGCAGCGTTTTCCCTAACGGGAACACTGAAGCTTTCTTT.

V and J are TRBV30 and TRBJ2-5; TRBD2 agrees at 12 bases. Germline CDR1 and CDR2: GTSNPN and SVGIG (reference sequence). Losses at the gene ends were 0 bases for V and 5 bases for J; bases not matched to a gene: 4. The CDR3 extends over 15 amino acids. The CDR3 spells CAWSVLAGGGETQYF. CDR3 coding DNA: TGTGCCTGGAGTGTACTAGCGGGAGGAGGGGAGACCCAGTACTTC.

This clonotype was observed a few times. The chain joins TRBV10-3 to TRBJ2-7; D call uncertain. Germline loops: CDR1 ENHRY, CDR2 SYGVKD. Trimming took 6 bases from V and 7 from J, leaving 16 bases between them. The CDR3 has 13 residues. The CDR3 spells CAIRPDPRQEQYF. The CDR3 region has the DNA TGTGCCATCAGGCCGGACCCTCGTCAGGAGCAGTACTTC.

The chain links TRBV15 to TRBJ1-5; the D is unclear. V dropped 2 bases and J dropped 5 bases, with 4 bases sitting between them. CDR3 length: 12 amino acids. Germline lookup yields CDR1 LNHNV and CDR2 YYDKDF (reference sequence). The CDR3: CATSRLDQPQHF. Written as DNA, the CDR3 is TGTGCCACCAGCAGATTAGATCAGCCCCAGCATTTT.

The rearrangement uses TRBV20-1 and TRBJ1-5; tentatively, D is TRBD1 (5 bases). V lost 6 bases to trimming and J lost 2 bases, with 20 bases between them. Germline CDR1 DFQATT, CDR2 SNEGSKA (reference sequence). The CDR3 covers 16 residues. The CDR3 DNA sequence: TGCAGTGCCCGGGACTCCGAGGCCTTGGGCAATCAGCCCCAGCATTTT. Protein product: CSARDSEALGNQPQHF.